These T cell receptor beta chains were read from a single sample in a study of shared clonotypes between healthy human individuals. Using immunoSEQ multiplex PCR, the repertoire was profiled, and TCRdb retains in-frame clones only, with some absent. The sample lists 100,000 or so clones; just over 65% were seen once. The source material was memory CD8+ T cells sorted from blood. The receptors here all came from a woman in her 30s in good health. The CDR3 runs from the conserved cysteine through the conserved F or W. The D gene is left open where the match is weak. Expanded clones are given a class, and other clones once, few, many or no size at all.

d_call: .; j_call: TRBJ2-3; v_call: TRBV7-9; clone_size: few; cdr3_nt: TGTGCCAGCAGCTTCACCGGGGACCACACAGATACGCAGTATTTT; cdr3_aa: CASSFTGDHTDTQYF
d_call: .; j_call: TRBJ1-2; v_call: TRBV2; clone_size: .; cdr3_nt: TGTGCCAGCAGTCCCAGACAGGCGGTCCCTTCCTATGGCTACACCTTC; cdr3_aa: CASSPRQAVPSYGYTF
d_call: TRBD1; j_call: TRBJ2-2; v_call: TRBV28; clone_size: .; cdr3_nt: TGTGCCAGCTACCGGGACAGGGAGTCCGGAGTGATGGCCGGGGAGCTGTTTTTT; cdr3_aa: CASYRDRESGVMAGELFF
d_call: TRBD2; j_call: TRBJ2-7; v_call: TRBV6-1; clone_size: .; cdr3_nt: TGTGCCAGCAGCCAGACTAGCGGAGACTCCTACGAGCAGTACTTC; cdr3_aa: CASSQTSGDSYEQYF
d_call: .; j_call: TRBJ1-1; v_call: TRBV7-9; clone_size: .; cdr3_nt: TGTGCCAGCAGCACCAACTTTTGGGAAGAGTCGCGAGGTGAAGCTTTCTTT; cdr3_aa: CASSTNFWEESRGEAFF
d_call: TRBD2; j_call: TRBJ2-7; v_call: TRBV19; clone_size: many; cdr3_nt: TGTGCCAGTAGACCCACGGGGGGTTCTAGCTCCTACGAGCAGTACTTC; cdr3_aa: CASRPTGGSSSYEQYF
d_call: .; j_call: TRBJ2-5; v_call: TRBV11-2; clone_size: .; cdr3_nt: TGTGCCAGCAGCTTAGGACGGATGGAGACCCAGTACTTC; cdr3_aa: CASSLGRMETQYF
d_call: .; j_call: TRBJ2-7; v_call: TRBV27; clone_size: .; cdr3_nt: TGTGCCAGCGCCGACTACCCCTCCTACGAGCAGTACTTC; cdr3_aa: CASADYPSYEQYF
d_call: .; j_call: TRBJ2-2; v_call: TRBV30; clone_size: .; cdr3_nt: TGTGCCTGGAGTGATCGGGAGTCGGCCGGGGAGCTGTTTTTT; cdr3_aa: CAWSDRESAGELFF
d_call: .; j_call: TRBJ2-3; v_call: TRBV25-1; clone_size: .; cdr3_nt: TGTGCCAGCAGTGTGCAGGGGAGCACAGATACGCAGTATTTT; cdr3_aa: CASSVQGSTDTQYF
d_call: .; j_call: TRBJ2-7; v_call: TRBV11-2; clone_size: once; cdr3_nt: TGTGCCAGCAGCCTCAACAGGCAGGAACTCTGGCACTACGAGCAGTACTTC; cdr3_aa: CASSLNRQELWHYEQYF
d_call: .; j_call: TRBJ2-5; v_call: TRBV2; clone_size: .; cdr3_nt: TGTGCCAGCAGATACGGGAGTATCAGAGGAGAGACCCAGTACTTC; cdr3_aa: CASRYGSIRGETQYF
d_call: .; j_call: TRBJ1-1; v_call: TRBV6-5; clone_size: .; cdr3_nt: TGTGCCAGCAGTTACTCAACAGAAATGAACACTGAAGCTTTCTTT; cdr3_aa: CASSYSTEMNTEAFF
d_call: .; j_call: TRBJ1-6; v_call: TRBV4-1; clone_size: .; cdr3_nt: TGTGCCAGCAGCGGCACCCGGGAGAATTCACCCCTCCACTTT; cdr3_aa: CASSGTRENSPLHF
d_call: TRBD1; j_call: TRBJ1-3; v_call: TRBV7-9; clone_size: .; cdr3_nt: TGTGCCAGCAGCTCTTTGGACAGGGCCTCTGGAAACACCATATATTTT; cdr3_aa: CASSSLDRASGNTIYF
d_call: .; j_call: TRBJ2-7; v_call: TRBV2; clone_size: .; cdr3_nt: TGTGCCAGCAGTGTCGACACTACCTACGAGCAGTACTTC; cdr3_aa: CASSVDTTYEQYF
d_call: TRBD1; j_call: TRBJ2-7; v_call: TRBV9; clone_size: .; cdr3_nt: TGTGCCAGCAGCGTAGCTGACAGGGGATACGAGCAGTATTTC; cdr3_aa: CASSVADRGYEQYF
d_call: .; j_call: TRBJ2-3; v_call: TRBV6-4; clone_size: medium-sized; cdr3_nt: TGTGCCAGCAGTGACTCCCCGGGGAGCACAGATACGCAGTATTTT; cdr3_aa: CASSDSPGSTDTQYF
d_call: .; j_call: TRBJ2-5; v_call: TRBV7-2; clone_size: .; cdr3_nt: TGTGCCAGCAGGCAGGGAACGGAGACCCAGTACTTC; cdr3_aa: CASRQGTETQYF
d_call: TRBD2; j_call: TRBJ2-1; v_call: TRBV10-3; clone_size: few; cdr3_nt: TGTGCCATCGGTTCTAGCGGGAGGGACAATGAGCAGTTCTTC; cdr3_aa: CAIGSSGRDNEQFF
d_call: .; j_call: TRBJ1-2; v_call: TRBV27; clone_size: .; cdr3_nt: TGTGCCAGCAGTTTAACAGAATCAGACAGCTACACCTTC; cdr3_aa: CASSLTESDSYTF